The rows below give T cell receptor beta chains drawn from one sample of a study of patients and donors after allogeneic stem cell transplantation. TCRdb called the RT-PCR reads again in MiXCR, with one record for every CDR3 protein. The sample holds hundreds of thousands of distinct CDR3 sequences; 16% are singletons and the top ten take 6% to 8%. The sequenced sample consisted of blood, either unsorted or a sorted T cell fraction (not recorded which). All receptors derive from a human donor who was either an allogeneic HSCT recipient or a stem cell or donor lymphocyte infusion donor (not recorded which). It is not recorded whose cells these are; they may come from a transplant donor. Both conserved end residues are part of each CDR3. A D gene is named only where the DNA matches it firmly. Expanded clones get a size class; other rows say once, few or many, or leave the size out.

V gene: TRBV7-2; J gene: TRBJ1-2; clone size: few; D gene: .; CDR3 DNA: TGTGCCAGCAGCTTAGGCAGGTTCTATGGCTACACCTTC; CDR3 protein: CASSLGRFYGYTF
V gene: TRBV20-1; J gene: TRBJ2-7; clone size: .; D gene: TRBD1; CDR3 DNA: TGCAGTGCTAGTAAGGACAGGGTCTACGAGCAGTACTTC; CDR3 protein: CSASKDRVYEQYF
V gene: TRBV2; J gene: TRBJ1-6; clone size: .; D gene: .; CDR3 DNA: TGTGCCAGCGGTACACGCAATTCACCCCTCCACTTT; CDR3 protein: CASGTRNSPLHF
V gene: TRBV12-3/TRBV12-4; J gene: TRBJ2-5; clone size: few; D gene: TRBD2; CDR3 DNA: TGTGCCAGCAGTCCCCCCCGCGGGGGTGGCAAGGAGACCCAGTACTTC; CDR3 protein: CASSPPRGGGKETQYF
V gene: TRBV12-3/TRBV12-4; J gene: TRBJ1-2; clone size: .; D gene: .; CDR3 DNA: TGTGCCAGCAAACCTGGGACCGCTTTTTTCGGCTACACCTTC; CDR3 protein: CASKPGTAFFGYTF
V gene: TRBV2; J gene: TRBJ1-6; clone size: .; D gene: TRBD1; CDR3 DNA: TGTGCCAGCAGTGATAACCCTTGGACAGGGCCTAATAATTCACCCCTCCACTTT; CDR3 protein: CASSDNPWTGPNNSPLHF
V gene: TRBV7-3; J gene: TRBJ2-7; clone size: few; D gene: .; CDR3 DNA: TGTGCCAGCAGCTCCCTCCCAGGGGACGAGCAGTACTTC; CDR3 protein: CASSSLPGDEQYF
V gene: TRBV9; J gene: TRBJ1-2; clone size: once; D gene: TRBD1; CDR3 DNA: TGTGCCAGCAGCGTAGACGGGACAGACTATGGCTACACCTTC; CDR3 protein: CASSVDGTDYGYTF
V gene: TRBV25-1; J gene: TRBJ2-2; clone size: many; D gene: .; CDR3 DNA: TGTGCCAGCAGTGAAGGGCCCCCGTGGGGGTACACCGGGGAGCTGTTTTTT; CDR3 protein: CASSEGPPWGYTGELFF
V gene: TRBV6-2/TRBV6-3; J gene: TRBJ1-4; clone size: few; D gene: .; CDR3 DNA: TGTGCCAGCAGTTACCTGGAAAAACTGTTTTTT; CDR3 protein: CASSYLEKLFF
V gene: TRBV7-9; J gene: TRBJ2-3; clone size: many; D gene: .; CDR3 DNA: TGTGCCAGCAGCGTACAGGGACACACGGATACGCAGTATTTT; CDR3 protein: CASSVQGHTDTQYF
V gene: TRBV6-2/TRBV6-3; J gene: TRBJ2-5; clone size: few; D gene: TRBD2; CDR3 DNA: TGTGCCAGCAGTTACCCCAGCGGGAGAGGGCAAGAGACCCAGTACTTC; CDR3 protein: CASSYPSGRGQETQYF
V gene: TRBV7-9; J gene: TRBJ1-1; clone size: many; D gene: .; CDR3 DNA: TGTGCCTACGTTCCGCCGAACACTGAAGCTTTCTTT; CDR3 protein: CAYVPPNTEAFF
V gene: TRBV2; J gene: TRBJ2-2; clone size: few; D gene: .; CDR3 DNA: TGTGCCAGCAGTGAAACTTCTAGCGAACGCCGGACGAACACCGGGGAGCTGTTTTTT; CDR3 protein: CASSETSSERRTNTGELFF
V gene: TRBV9; J gene: TRBJ2-7; clone size: .; D gene: TRBD2; CDR3 DNA: TGTGCCAGCAGCGGGACTAGCGGACACTACGAGCAGTACTTC; CDR3 protein: CASSGTSGHYEQYF
V gene: TRBV10-3; J gene: TRBJ2-5; clone size: few; D gene: .; CDR3 DNA: TGTGCCATCAGTGACCCGGGGAGGGGGGAGACCCAGTACTTC; CDR3 protein: CAISDPGRGETQYF
V gene: TRBV11-1; J gene: TRBJ2-7; clone size: .; D gene: TRBD2; CDR3 DNA: TGTGCCAGCAGCTTAATGTCTAGCGGGACGTATACACCATACGAGCAGTACTTC; CDR3 protein: CASSLMSSGTYTPYEQYF
V gene: TRBV20-1; J gene: TRBJ2-5; clone size: .; D gene: TRBD2; CDR3 DNA: TGCAGTGCTATTTCTGGGCGGAGGAGAGCGGGGGTAGAGACCCAGTACTTC; CDR3 protein: CSAISGRRRAGVETQYF
V gene: TRBV27; J gene: TRBJ1-5; clone size: few; D gene: TRBD1; CDR3 DNA: TGTGCCAGCAGTTCTTCCCGGGACAGGGTCGGTCAGCCCCAGCATTTT; CDR3 protein: CASSSSRDRVGQPQHF
V gene: TRBV18; J gene: TRBJ1-4; clone size: .; D gene: .; CDR3 DNA: TGTGCCAGCTCAGGGAGAAATGAAAAACTGTTTTTT; CDR3 protein: CASSGRNEKLFF
V gene: TRBV30; J gene: TRBJ1-4; clone size: few; D gene: TRBD1; CDR3 DNA: TGTGCCTGGAGCGCGGACAGGGGGCGCGAAAAACTGTTTTTT; CDR3 protein: CAWSADRGREKLFF
V gene: TRBV6-5; J gene: TRBJ2-7; clone size: .; D gene: .; CDR3 DNA: TGTGCCAGCAGTTCCACCACGACCACCGGCTACGAGCAGTACTTC; CDR3 protein: CASSSTTTTGYEQYF